This T cell receptor (beta chain) was captured by sequencing in a study of blood T cell repertoires in COVID-19. Study summary: Donors in the United States, Italy and Spain gave samples during acute or convalescent COVID-19.

The assay was immunoSEQ multiplex PCR, and TCRdb's table has in-frame clones only and misses some. The sample lists tens of thousands of clones, nearly 95% occurring once. This clone was counted only a few times. The CDR3 extends over 14 amino acids. J gave up 5 bases and V 6 bases, and 5 bases lay outside the gene matches. The germline V gene has CDR1 LGHNA and CDR2 YNFKEQ. What was sequenced was peripheral blood. The chain carries TRBV4-2 and TRBJ2-2; TRBD2 aligns across 8 bases. The receptor comes from a man aged 45-65 years with active COVID-19. The CDR3 sequence: CASRGAGVTGELFF. CDR3 DNA: TGTGCCAGCAGAGGAGCGGGAGTTACCGGGGAGCTGTTTTTT.